This TCR beta chain was recorded in a study of blood T cell repertoires in COVID-19. Germline V gene lookup returns CDR1 KGHSH and CDR2 LQKENI. This CDR3 region has 16 residues. Losses at the gene ends were 0 bases for V and 1 base for J; bases not matched to a gene: 1. Details on this clone: In the same sample, other DNA sequences code for this CDR3.

TCRdb keeps only in-frame clones here, not all; method: immunoSEQ multiplex PCR. The table lists about 200,000 clones, 79% of them singletons. Sequenced material: peripheral blood. The genes are TRBV18 and TRBJ2-2, with 8 positions matching TRBD2. This TCR came from a middle-aged woman with COVID-19, enrolled during active disease. The CDR3 region is CASSPPSGGNTGELFF. CDR3 coding DNA: TGTGCCAGCTCACCACCCAGCGGGGGGAACACCGGGGAGCTGTTTTTT.